These 17 T cell receptor beta chains originate from one sample sequenced in a study of control samples from healthy donors and cancer patients. Clones were sequenced by immunoSEQ multiplex PCR, and TCRdb holds only the in-frame ones, with some missing. The table shows about 130,000 clones, with about 95% occurring only once. Input material: blood. The receptors were gathered from a man aged 25 to 45 in good health.

The rearrangement links TRBV4-1 to TRBJ2-1; D perhaps matches TRBD1 (5 bases). Trimming shortened V by 1 base and J by 6 bases, and 13 bases separated the two germline ends. The germline V gene encodes CDR1 MGHRA and CDR2 YSYEKL. The CDR3 covers 15 residues. The DNA of the CDR3 is TGCGCCAGCAGCCAAGGGGGCCGACGGTCCAATGAGCAGTTCTTC. Translated, it gives CASSQGGRRSNEQFF.

The rearrangement uses TRBV6-5 and TRBJ1-1; D gene uncertain. Trimming pared 5 bases from V and 5 bases from J, leaving 15 bases between. Germline V CDR1 and CDR2: MNHEY, SVGAGI. The CDR3 covers 14 residues. CDR3 DNA: TGTGCCAGCAGTCTGCAAGGGAGTACGACTGAAGCTTTCTTT. Its protein is CASSLQGSTTEAFF.

The rearrangement uses TRBV10-3 and TRBJ1-2; D gene ambiguous. Germline loops: CDR1 ENHRY, CDR2 SYGVKD. With 0 bases removed from V and 2 bases from J, the gap between germline ends came to 7 bases. The CDR3 runs to 14 residues. The CDR3 loop reads CAISESGENYGYTF. The DNA of the CDR3 is TGTGCCATCAGTGAGTCGGGAGAAAACTATGGCTACACCTTC.

The chain recombines TRBV7-2 with TRBJ2-7; unclear D gene. Trimming cost V 4 bases and J 0 bases, with 13 bases left between them. This CDR3 is 15 amino acids long. Germline loops: CDR1 SGHTA, CDR2 FQGNSA. The CDR3 here is CASSSHLYSSYEQYF. The CDR3 bases are TGTGCCAGCAGCTCCCACCTTTATAGCTCCTACGAGCAGTACTTC. The full variable domain, in which reference TRBV7-2 and TRBJ2-7 provide the parts outside the CDR3, is GAGVSQSPSNKVTEKGKDVELRCDPISGHTALYWYRQSLGQGLEFLIYFQGNSAPDKSGLPSDRFSAERTGGSVSTLTIQRTQQEDSAVYLCASSSHLYSSYEQYFGPGTRLTVT.

The chain couples TRBV3-1 (or the pseudogene TRBV3-2) to TRBJ2-3; possibly TRBD2 for D (7 bases). The CDR3 is made up of 15 amino acids. V lost 1 base to trimming and J lost 1 base, with 9 bases between them. Per germline, CDR1 LGHDT and CDR2 YNNKEL (reference sequence). In DNA form, the CDR3 reads TGTGCCAGCAGCCAAGCGGGGGGCCGCACAGATACGCAGTATTTT. Its translation is CASSQAGGRTDTQYF.

The chain uses TRBV6-5 and TRBJ2-7; TRBD1 matches 7 bases. CDR3 length equals 14 residues. V lost 0 bases, J lost 4 bases, and 3 bases stayed unmatched. Germline V lookup: CDR1 MNHEY, CDR2 SVGAGI. CDR3 nucleotide sequence: TGTGCCAGCAGTTACTCTCAGGGGGTTTACGAGCAGTACTTC. It encodes CASSYSQGVYEQYF.

The V gene is TRBV7-2, the J gene TRBJ2-5; no reliable D call. The CDR3 sequence is 13 residues long. From germline, CDR1 is SGHTA and CDR2 FQGNSA. V lost 6 bases, J lost 4 bases, and 12 bases lay in between. The CDR3 sequence is CASSPHVVETQYF. In nucleotides, the CDR3 is TGTGCCAGCAGTCCGCACGTGGTAGAGACCCAGTACTTC.

This rearrangement joins TRBV2 to TRBJ2-2; TRBD2 agrees at 16 bases. With 4 bases clipped from V and 6 bases from J, the junction kept 5 bases outside the gene matches. The CDR3 covers 17 residues. CDR1 and CDR2 (germline): SNHLY, FYNNEI. Written as DNA, the CDR3 is TGTGCCAGCAGTGTGGGACTAGCGGGGGGGCCTGCCGGGGAGCTGTTTTTT. This gives the protein CASSVGLAGGPAGELFF.

J is TRBJ2-3 and V is TRBV9; D gene unclear. The ends were cut back, 1 base at V and 2 bases at J, with 14 bases in the middle. This CDR3 has 16 amino acids. Germline CDR1 is SGDLS and CDR2 is YYNGEE. CDR3 coding DNA: TGTGCCAGCAGCGTATGGTCCGAGATAAACACAGATACGCAGTATTTT. This sequence encodes CASSVWSEINTDTQYF.

The chain carries TRBV12-3 or TRBV12-4 and TRBJ1-1; the D is unclear. The CDR3 sequence is 12 residues long. Deletions cut 4 bases from V and 10 bases from J, with 13 bases between. The CDR3 here is CASSSPGAGAFF. In DNA form, the CDR3 reads TGTGCCAGCAGTTCGCCAGGTGCGGGAGCTTTCTTT.

V gene TRBV2 combines with J gene TRBJ1-2; TRBD1 aligns across 8 bases. The CDR3 is made up of 13 amino acids. The germline CDR1 and CDR2 sequences are SNHLY and FYNNEI. With V trimmed by 11 bases and J by 4 bases, 9 bases remained unmatched. The CDR3 region has the DNA TGTGCCTCGGGACAGGCCCCCCTCTATGGCTACACCTTC. Translating it yields CASGQAPLYGYTF.

This sequence joins TRBV11-2 and TRBJ1-5; D is unclear. V lost 1 base to trimming and J lost 0 bases, with 7 bases between them. Germline V gene lookup returns CDR1 SGHAT and CDR2 FQNNGV. This CDR3 region has 15 residues. DNA of the CDR3: TGTGCCAGCAGCTTAGGGGGAATTAGCAATCAGCCCCAGCATTTT. The encoded protein is CASSLGGISNQPQHF. Filled out from reference TRBV11-2 and TRBJ1-5, the complete variable domain reads EAGVAQSPRYKIIEKRQSVAFWCNPISGHATLYWYQQILGQGPKLLIQFQNNGVVDDSQLPKDRFSAERLKGVDSTLKIQPAKLEDSAVYLCASSLGGISNQPQHFGDGTRLSIL.

This clone came up once. The chain has TRBV27 and TRBJ2-7, with TRBD1 matching 8 bases. Germline CDR1 is MNHEY and CDR2 is SMNVEV (reference sequence). Unmatched junction bases numbered 7, after V lost 5 bases and J lost 1 base. The CDR3 extends over 15 amino acids. The CDR3 DNA sequence: TGTGCCAGCAGTCCCTCCAGGGGGCCTTCCTACGAGCAGTACTTC. Protein sequence: CASSPSRGPSYEQYF.

V and J are TRBV6-5 and TRBJ2-7; 11 bases line up with TRBD2. Unmatched junction bases numbered 5, after V lost 6 bases and J lost 4 bases. The germline V gene encodes CDR1 MNHEY and CDR2 SVGAGI. This CDR3 region has 14 residues. CDR3: CASSLSGGAYEQYF. DNA for the CDR3: TGTGCCAGCAGCCTTAGCGGGGGGGCTTACGAGCAGTACTTC.

The chain links TRBV7-2 to TRBJ1-5, with a weak D call TRBD1 (5 bases). CDR1 and CDR2 (germline): SGHTA, FQGNSA. This CDR3 region has 14 residues. V was shortened by 6 bases and J by 6 bases, with 15 bases between the two germline ends. The CDR3 spells CASSRGGAGQPQHF. The CDR3 DNA reads TGTGCCAGCAGTCGGGGTGGGGCAGGTCAGCCCCAGCATTTT.

Details on this clone: It is unclear where the CDR3 begins or ends on the DNA, so no DNA is shown, and the CDR3 is as TCRdb lists it. The gene calls are TRBV29-1 and TRBJ2-3; the DNA was not compared with TRBD1, the D call given in the table. The CDR3 sequence runs 9 residues, both termini included. The germline V gene has CDR1 SQVTM and CDR2 ANQGSEA. CDR3 loop: CSVGQGAYF.

The chain recombines TRBV5-1 with TRBJ2-5; 9 nucleotides agree with TRBD2. The CDR3 consists of 15 residues. V lost 0 bases to trimming and J lost 4 bases; unmatched junction nucleotides: 4. The germline V gene has CDR1 SGHRS and CDR2 YFSETQ. The CDR3 sequence: CASSLEAGGPETQYF. For the CDR3, the DNA is TGCGCCAGCAGCTTGGAGGCGGGGGGGCCAGAGACCCAGTACTTC.